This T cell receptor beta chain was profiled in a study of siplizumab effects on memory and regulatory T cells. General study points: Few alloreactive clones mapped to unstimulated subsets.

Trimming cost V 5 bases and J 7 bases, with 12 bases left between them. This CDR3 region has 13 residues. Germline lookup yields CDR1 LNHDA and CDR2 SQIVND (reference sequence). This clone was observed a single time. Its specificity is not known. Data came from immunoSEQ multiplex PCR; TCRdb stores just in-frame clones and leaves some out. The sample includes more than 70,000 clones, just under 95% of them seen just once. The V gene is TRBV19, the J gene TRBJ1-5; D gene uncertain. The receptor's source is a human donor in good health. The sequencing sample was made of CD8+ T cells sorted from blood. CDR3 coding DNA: TGTGCCAGTAGTGGCGGTTTCCGACAGCCCCAGCATTTT. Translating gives CASSGGFRQPQHF.